The sequence of this T cell receptor (beta chain) was determined in a study of CD8 T cells in ankylosing spondylitis. Study results and limitations: Disease-linked clones displayed a CD8+ phenotype and appeared relatively rarely in peripheral blood. Earlier work had already found some motif variants in reactive arthritis synovial fluid and blood. One TCR beta motif, made up of roughly eight highly homologous variants, appeared characteristic of ankylosing spondylitis blood. Significantly higher representation of disease-linked clones was reported for matched ankylosing spondylitis synovial fluid.

In regard to this clonotype: Antigen: not known.

The CDR3 is 16 residues long. Trimming left V 2 bases short and J 1 base short, with 15 bases between. Germline CDR1 and CDR2: MGHRA and YSYEKL. The TCR beta libraries were generated through quantitative 5'-RACE incorporating molecular barcodes. From the 5' RACE reads, TCRdb called clonotypes with MiXCR, one entry per CDR3 protein. The sample contains some 800,000 distinct CDR3 sequences, roughly 12% of which appear only once. The TCR was taken from a male donor with ankylosing spondylitis. J is TRBJ2-7 and V is TRBV4-1; D possibly corresponds to TRBD2 (6 bases). Material for sequencing was blood, either unsorted or a sorted T cell fraction (not recorded which). This CDR3 reads CASSQQLAALSYEQYF. CDR3 sequence (DNA): TGCGCCAGCAGCCAACAACTAGCTGCCCTTTCCTACGAGCAGTACTTC.